What follows are 7 T cell receptor beta chains derived from one specimen sequenced in a study of shared clonotypes between healthy human individuals. Assay used: immunoSEQ multiplex PCR; TCRdb lists only in-frame clones, some missing. Of about 450,000 clones detected, 79% appear once; the ten largest clones hold about 13%. The sequenced sample consisted of PBMCs. The receptor source for this set is a woman between 40 and 50 years old in good health. Some clones in this sample may be carry-over from other donors' samples.

The V gene is TRBV2, the J gene TRBJ2-5; D is uncertain. Between the trimmed V and J ends, which lost 3 bases and 0 bases, there was a span of 5 bases. This CDR3 is built from 13 residues. Germline-derived CDR1 and CDR2 are SNHLY and FYNNEI. The CDR3 loop is CASSDLDQETQYF. The DNA for the CDR3 is TGTGCCAGCAGTGATTTGGACCAAGAGACCCAGTACTTC.

This sequence joins TRBV4-2 and TRBJ2-2; the D is unclear. Germline values: CDR1 LGHNA, CDR2 YNFKEQ. This CDR3 comprises 14 residues. The V gene lost 5 bases and the J gene lost 4 bases, with 11 bases spanning the gap. The CDR3 DNA reads as TGTGCCAGCAGCAAGCTGGGGTCCACCGGGGAGCTGTTTTTT. Translating it yields CASSKLGSTGELFF.

This clone was seen just once. V and J are TRBV6-6 and TRBJ2-1; 8 bases align to TRBD2. V lost 6 bases to trimming and J lost 8 bases; unmatched junction nucleotides: 12. Germline V gene sequence: CDR1 MNHNY, CDR2 SVGAGI (reference sequence). The CDR3 runs 15 residues. Written as DNA, the CDR3 is TGTGCCAGCAGAACCTACCGGGAGGGCCCGGATGAGCAGTTCTTC. Translation gives CASRTYREGPDEQFF.

CDR3 in amino acids: CASSLGQGRNEQYF. The CDR3 coding sequence is TGTGCCAGCAGCCTCGGACAGGGGAGGAACGAGCAGTACTTC. The chain joins TRBV7-6 to TRBJ2-7, with 9 nucleotides matching TRBD1. The CDR3 covers 14 residues. V lost 5 bases and J lost 5; bases outside the gene matches: 7. Per the germline V gene, CDR1 is SGHVS and CDR2 is FNYEAQ.

This clone was counted only a few times. The chain is built from TRBV21-1 and TRBJ2-7; the table's D call of TRBD1 was not tested on the DNA. TRBV21-1 is marked as a pseudogene. The CDR3 length is 14 residues. The CDR3: CARQLGRLKYEQYF. CDR3 coding DNA: TGTGCCAGACAATTGGGGCGGCTTAAGTACGAGCAGTACTTC.

The V gene is TRBV11-2, the J gene TRBJ2-7, with 8 nucleotides matching TRBD1. CDR3 length: 13 amino acids. CDR1 is SGHAT and CDR2 is FQNNGV in the germline V gene. V gave up 5 bases and J gave up 5 bases; unmatched junction bases: 5. The DNA for the CDR3 is TGTGCCAGCAGCCGGACAGGGTTGGACGAGCAGTACTTC. Its translation: CASSRTGLDEQYF.

The genes are TRBV2 and TRBJ2-2, with 11 bases fitting TRBD2. The CDR3 extends over 14 amino acids. Trimming cost V 6 bases and J 5 bases; bases outside gene matches: 2. The germline CDR1 and CDR2 sequences are SNHLY and FYNNEI. The CDR3 DNA reads as TGTGCCAGCAGGGGACTAGCGGCTACCGGGGAGCTGTTTTTT. Its translation is CASRGLAATGELFF.